This paragraph reports one T cell receptor beta chain. This entry comes from a study of blood T cell repertoires in COVID-19. Study details: Samples taken during acute and convalescent COVID-19 were collected in the United States, Italy and Spain. From T cells, B-cell-depleted T cells, or PBMCs came the material, which was cDNA or gDNA.

Trimming removed 3 bases from V and 0 bases from J, with 11 bases in between. The CDR3 runs to 15 residues. Germline CDR1 is KGHSH and CDR2 is LQKENI. Original processing notes: Reference gene primer amplification in the assay estimated nucleated cell counts. Method: immunoSEQ multiplex PCR; TCRdb's copy keeps in-frame clones and lacks some. V and J calls and clone size are copied from that table; D and trimming were computed from the DNA. The table shows roughly 160,000 clones, with 87% occurring only once. Seattle-derived patients entered the study during active infection and were followed longitudinally.

The source material was peripheral blood. This clonotype was sampled from a woman aged 65 to 85 with COVID-19, enrolled during active disease. The chain has TRBV18 and TRBJ1-2; D perhaps matches TRBD1 (6 bases). The CDR3 DNA sequence: TGTGCCAGCTCACCTGCACAGGGAGCTAACTATGGCTACACCTTC. Translation: CASSPAQGANYGYTF.